Listed here are 12 T cell receptor beta chains from one sample, sequenced in a study of blood T cell repertoires in COVID-19. The table came from immunoSEQ multiplex PCR; TCRdb's copy has only in-frame clones and leaves some out. This sample has about 320,000 clones, with 75% to 90% found just once. Input material: PBMCs or T cells enriched from blood (not recorded which). The receptor source for this set is a man in his fifties or sixties who had recovered from COVID-19.

The chain is built from TRBV15 and TRBJ2-5, with a weak D call TRBD2 (5 bases). Germline loops: CDR1 LNHNV, CDR2 YYDKDF (reference sequence). The length of the CDR3 is 16 residues. The V end was cut by 2 bases, the J end by 5 bases, with 18 bases between. The chain's CDR3 is CATSRLSSAKRETQYF. Written as DNA, the CDR3 is TGTGCCACCAGCAGACTATCTTCGGCTAAGCGGGAGACCCAGTACTTC.

The V gene is TRBV28, the J gene TRBJ2-1; possibly TRBD2 for D (6 bases). Germline V CDR1 and CDR2: MDHEN, SYDVKM. The CDR3 totals 15 residues. Between the trimmed V and J ends, which lost 6 bases and 4 bases, there was a span of 16 bases. The CDR3 reads CASSPLGTSYNEQFF. In nucleotides, the CDR3 is TGTGCCAGCAGCCCACTCGGGACTTCTTACAATGAGCAGTTCTTC.

This rearrangement joins TRBV28 to TRBJ1-2; 10 nucleotides align to TRBD1. Germline assignment: CDR1 MDHEN and CDR2 SYDVKM. With 5 bases clipped from V and 7 bases from J, the junction kept 10 bases outside the gene matches. There are 15 residues in the CDR3. The CDR3 DNA is TGTGCCAGCAGTCTAAGGACAGGGGGTTGGGGTGGCTACACCTTC. Protein product: CASSLRTGGWGGYTF.

The chain combines TRBV10-2 with TRBJ1-4; tentatively, D is TRBD1 (6 bases). Germline V lookup: CDR1 WSHSY, CDR2 SAAADI. The CDR3 has 13 amino acids. Trimming cost V 10 bases and J 4 bases, with 13 bases left between them. The CDR3 here is CATKGTNNEKLFF. The CDR3 DNA reads TGCGCCACCAAGGGGACAAATAATGAAAAACTGTTTTTT.

The chain is built from TRBV10-1 and TRBJ2-1; 10 bases are shared with TRBD2. V was clipped by 3 bases and J by 8 bases; unmatched bases: 4. CDR1 and CDR2 from the germline V gene are WNHNN and SYGVQD (reference sequence). The CDR3 is 14 residues long. The CDR3 loop reads CASSDSGRAYEQFF. The CDR3 nucleotides read TGCGCCAGCAGTGACAGCGGGAGGGCTTATGAGCAGTTCTTC.

The chain is built from TRBV5-1 and TRBJ2-1, with TRBD2 identical over 10 bases. V dropped 0 bases and J dropped 9; count of bases not matched to a gene: 9. This CDR3 is built from 16 residues. Germline CDR1 reads SGHRS; CDR2 reads YFSETQ. The CDR3 loop reads CASSLGVAGGEGEQFF. The CDR3 nucleotides read TGCGCCAGCAGCTTGGGGGTAGCGGGAGGCGAGGGTGAGCAGTTCTTC.

This chain uses TRBV18 with TRBJ1-2; a possible D gene is TRBD1 (5 bases). V lost 2 bases to trimming and J lost 6 bases, with 16 bases between them. The CDR3 has 15 residues. The germline V gene has CDR1 KGHSH and CDR2 LQKENI. The CDR3 DNA reads TGTGCCAGCTCACCATTCGAGGCCAGGGTTCATGGCTACACCTTC. The encoded protein is CASSPFEARVHGYTF.

The V and J genes are TRBV9 and TRBJ2-7; 16 nucleotides line up with TRBD2. The CDR3 is 16 residues long. Germline CDR1 SGDLS, CDR2 YYNGEE. The V segment lost 4 bases and the J segment 6 bases; nucleotides outside the gene matches: 7. This CDR3 is CASSPGTSGRAGEQYF. The CDR3 DNA sequence: TGTGCCAGCAGCCCCGGGACTAGCGGGAGGGCTGGCGAGCAGTACTTC.

The chain employs TRBV5-1 and TRBJ1-1; D ambiguous. Germline CDR1 is SGHRS and CDR2 is YFSETQ. Trimming took 2 bases from V and 1 from J, leaving 3 bases between them. This CDR3 spans 12 amino acids. The CDR3 nucleotides are TGCGCCAGCAGCTTACAGAACACTGAAGCTTTCTTT. Translated: CASSLQNTEAFF.

The chain uses TRBV24-1 and TRBJ2-5; 9 bases align to TRBD1. After removal of 7 bases from V and 4 bases from J, the junction contained 9 bases not matched to a gene. This CDR3 region has 15 residues. Germline V gene data show CDR1 as KGHDR and CDR2 as SFDVKD. DNA of the CDR3: TGTGCCACCAGCTTAAATACAGGGGGCCGAGAGACCCAGTACTTC. Amino acid sequence: CATSLNTGGRETQYF.

The chain is built from TRBV6-6 and TRBJ2-7; 7 bases align to TRBD1. Germline CDR1 MNHNY, CDR2 SVGAGI (reference sequence). J lost 2 bases, V lost 8 bases, and 6 bases had no gene match. This CDR3 comprises 13 residues. The CDR3 nucleotides read TGTGCCAGCGGCCTAGGGGGCACCTACGAGCAGTACTTC. This gives the protein CASGLGGTYEQYF.

The J gene is TRBJ2-3, the V gene TRBV5-1, with D possibly being TRBD2 (5 bases). Trimming left V 5 bases short and J 1 base short, with 11 bases between. Germline assignment: CDR1 SGHRS and CDR2 YFSETQ. This CDR3 contains 14 residues. CDR3 in DNA: TGCGCCAGCAGGCTGAGCGGACGCACAGATACGCAGTATTTT. It encodes CASRLSGRTDTQYF.